What follows is one T cell receptor beta chain and its context. Its specificity is unknown. These data belong to a study of molecular identifiers for immune sequencing clone quantification. Study results and caveats: Clones that had above 20 RNA copies took up over 99% of effector molecules but under 1% in naive cells.

TCRdb fed the PCR reads into MiXCR, producing one record per CDR3 protein. The sample carries about 640,000 distinct CDR3 sequences, just under 20% recorded once. The CDR3 contains 12 residues. The germline gives CDR1 SEHNR, CDR2 FQNEAQ (reference sequence). The V and J ends lost 5 bases and 3 bases respectively, with 7 bases between them. The TCR sequence derives from a human donor in good health. Some libraries in this study had Jurkat cell RNA spiked in. The specimen was naive CD8+ T cells from blood, with Jurkat cell RNA spiked in. Subset reported: FACS-sorted CD8+CD4-CCR7+CD45RA+ naive T cells. J is TRBJ2-5 and V is TRBV7-9; D is uncertain. CDR3 region: CASSGVKETQYF. CDR3 coding DNA: TGTGCCAGCAGCGGGGTGAAAGAGACCCAGTACTTC.